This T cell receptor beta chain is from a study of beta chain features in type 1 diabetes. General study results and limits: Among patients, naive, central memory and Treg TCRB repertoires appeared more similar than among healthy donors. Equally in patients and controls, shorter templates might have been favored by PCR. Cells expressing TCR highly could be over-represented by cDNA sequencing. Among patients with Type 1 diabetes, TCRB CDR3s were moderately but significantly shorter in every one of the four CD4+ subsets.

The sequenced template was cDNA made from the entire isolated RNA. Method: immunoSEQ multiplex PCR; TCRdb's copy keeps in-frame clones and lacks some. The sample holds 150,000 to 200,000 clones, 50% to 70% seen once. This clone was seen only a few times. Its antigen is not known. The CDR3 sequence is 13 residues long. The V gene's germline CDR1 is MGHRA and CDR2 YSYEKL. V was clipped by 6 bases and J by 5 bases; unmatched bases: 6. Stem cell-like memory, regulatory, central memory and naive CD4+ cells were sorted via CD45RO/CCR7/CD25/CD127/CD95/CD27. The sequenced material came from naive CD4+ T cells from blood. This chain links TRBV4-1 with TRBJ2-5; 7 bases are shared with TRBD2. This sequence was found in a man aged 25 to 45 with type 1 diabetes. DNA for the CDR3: TGCGCCAGCAGAAGCGGGGATTTGGAGACCCAGTACTTC. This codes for CASRSGDLETQYF.